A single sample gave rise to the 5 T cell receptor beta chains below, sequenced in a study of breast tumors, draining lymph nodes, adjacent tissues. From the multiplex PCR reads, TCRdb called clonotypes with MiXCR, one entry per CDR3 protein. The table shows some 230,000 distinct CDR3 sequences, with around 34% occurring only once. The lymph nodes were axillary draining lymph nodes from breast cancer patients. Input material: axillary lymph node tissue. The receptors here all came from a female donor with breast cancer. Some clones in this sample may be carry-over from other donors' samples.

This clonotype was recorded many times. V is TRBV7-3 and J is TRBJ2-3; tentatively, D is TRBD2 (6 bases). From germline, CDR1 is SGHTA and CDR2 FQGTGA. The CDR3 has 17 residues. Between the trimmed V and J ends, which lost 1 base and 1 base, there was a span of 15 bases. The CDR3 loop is CASSLNPELARTDTQYF. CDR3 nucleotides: TGTGCCAGCAGCTTAAATCCCGAGCTAGCGCGCACAGATACGCAGTATTTT.

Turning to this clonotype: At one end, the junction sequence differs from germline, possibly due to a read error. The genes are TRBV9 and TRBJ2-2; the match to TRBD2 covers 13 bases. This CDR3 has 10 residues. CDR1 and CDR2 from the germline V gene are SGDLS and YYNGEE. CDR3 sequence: CASSGTSGGF. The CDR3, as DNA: TGTGCCAGCAGCGGGACTAGCGGGGGTTTT.

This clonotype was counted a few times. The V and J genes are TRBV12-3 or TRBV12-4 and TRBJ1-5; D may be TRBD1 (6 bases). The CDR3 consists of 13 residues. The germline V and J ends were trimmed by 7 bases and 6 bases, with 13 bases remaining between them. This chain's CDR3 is CASKGDPAQPQHF. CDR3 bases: TGTGCCAGCAAGGGGGATCCCGCTCAGCCCCAGCATTTT.

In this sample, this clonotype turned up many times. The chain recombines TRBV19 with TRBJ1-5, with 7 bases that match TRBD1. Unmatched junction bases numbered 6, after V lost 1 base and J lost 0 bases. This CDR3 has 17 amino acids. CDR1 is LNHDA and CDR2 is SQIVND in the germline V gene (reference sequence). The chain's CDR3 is CASSIGGQRPSNQPQHF. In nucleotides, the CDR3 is TGTGCCAGTAGTATAGGGGGACAGCGTCCTAGCAATCAGCCCCAGCATTTT.

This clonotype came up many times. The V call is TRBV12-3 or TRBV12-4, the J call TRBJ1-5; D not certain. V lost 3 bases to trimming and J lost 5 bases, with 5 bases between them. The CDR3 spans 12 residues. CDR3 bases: TGTGCCAGCAGTTTGGGTCATCAGCCCCAGCATTTT. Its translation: CASSLGHQPQHF.